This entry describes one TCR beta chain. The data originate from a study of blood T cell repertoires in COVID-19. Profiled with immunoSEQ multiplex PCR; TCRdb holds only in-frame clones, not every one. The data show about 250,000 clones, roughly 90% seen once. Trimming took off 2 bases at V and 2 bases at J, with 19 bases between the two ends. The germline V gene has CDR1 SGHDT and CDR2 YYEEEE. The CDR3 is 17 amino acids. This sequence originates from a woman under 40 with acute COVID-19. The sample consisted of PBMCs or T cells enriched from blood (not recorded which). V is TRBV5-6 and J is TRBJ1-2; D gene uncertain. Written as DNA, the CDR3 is TGTGCCAGCAGCTTAGGCCCTCACGGCAGGAGGAACTATGGCTACACCTTC. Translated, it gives CASSLGPHGRRNYGYTF.